This paragraph covers one TCR beta chain sequence. Its antigen is unidentified. The Oncomine TCR Beta short-read assay sequenced DNA from cultured CD4+ T cells. Using its own MiXCR run on the PCR reads, TCRdb lists one record per CDR3 protein. The profile covers roughly 20,000 distinct CDR3 sequences, with roughly 67% appearing a single time and around 8% taken by the ten largest. This entry is derived from a study of vaccination and CD4 T cells after COVID-19. Study observations and caveats: Spike mono-reactivity was shown by 304 of 307 vaccine-specific clones in convalescent patients.

Treatment of the sample: approximately 10-day PBMC culture with coronavirus spike peptide pools or control peptides (ViraFEST assay). Culture conditions combined more than 1.5 million PBMCs per well with 10 IU/ml IL-2 and 9 to 10 ug/ml peptide pools. The sequenced sample was CD4+ T cells from blood, cultured in vitro. The sequence came from a human donor who had recovered from COVID-19.

The CDR3 sequence is CSARGQGLPGELFF. The CDR3 nucleotides read TGCAGTGCTAGAGGTCAAGGACTCCCCGGGGAGCTGTTTTTT. The chain combines TRBV20-1 with TRBJ2-2; the D gene is possibly TRBD2 (5 bases). Germline V CDR1 and CDR2: DFQATT, SNEGSKA (reference sequence). This CDR3 contains 14 residues. The germline V and J ends were trimmed by 1 base and 6 bases, with 12 bases remaining between them.